This passage covers 13 T cell receptor beta chains from one sample sequenced in a study of memory CD4+ T cells and cytomegalovirus serostatus. Here immunoSEQ multiplex PCR was the method, and the copy in TCRdb shows in-frame clones only, minus some. The data show around 53,000 clones, roughly 80% seen once. The sort gate was single viable CD3+CD4+CD8-CD45RO+ cells for memory CD4+ T cells. The sequencing input was memory CD4+ T cells from blood. The receptor set was obtained from an adult in good health and CMV-seronegative.

This sequence joins TRBV4-2 and TRBJ2-3; 9 bases align to TRBD2. This CDR3 is built from 18 residues. V gave up 0 bases and J gave up 5 bases; unmatched junction bases: 12. Per germline, CDR1 LGHNA and CDR2 YNFKEQ. The CDR3 here is CASSQDLSGGRTVDTQYF. DNA of the CDR3: TGTGCCAGCAGCCAAGATCTTAGCGGGGGCCGTACAGTAGATACGCAGTATTTT.

Here the CDR3 reads CASSLGTEQYF. The CDR3 nucleotides are TGTGCCAGCAGTTTAGGGACCGAGCAGTACTTC. The chain uses TRBV28 and TRBJ2-7, with D possibly being TRBD1 or TRBD2 (5 bases each). Trimming shortened V by 2 bases and J by 6 bases, and 5 bases separated the two germline ends. The CDR3 runs to 11 residues. Germline V gives CDR1 MDHEN, CDR2 SYDVKM.

The chain recombines TRBV10-3 with TRBJ2-7, with TRBD1 matching 7 bases. Germline V lookup: CDR1 ENHRY, CDR2 SYGVKD. Germline trimming cut 2 bases from V and 6 bases from J; bases unmatched to any gene: 4. The CDR3 has 13 residues. The CDR3 spells CAISETGAGEQYF. CDR3 DNA: TGTGCCATCAGTGAGACAGGGGCGGGCGAGCAGTACTTC.

This clone came up a few times. The chain recombines TRBV7-8 with TRBJ1-2, with a tentative D call TRBD1 (5 bases). Germline CDR1 is SGHVS and CDR2 is FQNEAQ. CDR3 length: 15 amino acids. V was pared by 1 base and J by 1 base, with 10 bases between. The CDR3 DNA follows: TGTGCCAGCAGCTTAGTCGGGACGGTTAACTATGGCTACACCTTC. This codes for CASSLVGTVNYGYTF.

The V gene is TRBV19, the J gene TRBJ1-2; TRBD1 matches at 10 bases. The CDR3 covers 14 residues. The V and J ends lost 5 bases and 8 bases, in that order; junction bases with no gene match: 8. Germline CDR1 reads LNHDA; CDR2 reads SQIVND (reference sequence). CDR3 nucleotide sequence: TGTGCCAGTAGTCGGGACAGGGGCCAAAACGGCTACACCTTC. Protein sequence: CASSRDRGQNGYTF.

The gene calls are TRBV5-5 and TRBJ1-5; maybe TRBD1 (6 bases). V was pared by 1 base and J by 8 bases, with 10 bases between. Looked up from germline, CDR1 is SGHKS and CDR2 is YYEKEE (reference sequence). The CDR3 has 13 amino acids. In DNA, the CDR3 is TGTGCCAGCAGCTTGTCAGGGGTGGAGCCCCAGCATTTT. This encodes CASSLSGVEPQHF. Variable domain in full (rest from reference TRBV5-5 and TRBJ1-5): DAGVTQSPTHLIKTRGQQVTLRCSPISGHKSVSWYQQVLGQGPQFIFQYYEKEERGRGNFPDRFSARQFPNYSSELNVNALLLGDSALYLCASSLSGVEPQHFGDGTRLSIL.

The chain combines TRBV12-5 with TRBJ2-1; 10 positions agree with TRBD1. After removal of 2 bases from V and 6 bases from J, the junction contained 16 bases not matched to a gene. The CDR3 sequence is 19 residues long. Germline V gene lookup returns CDR1 LGHNT and CDR2 FRNRAP. Here the CDR3 DNA reads TGTGCTAGTGGTTTGCGGCCCCTCCTTGGGACAGGGGCGAGCAATGAGCAGTTCTTC. This sequence encodes CASGLRPLLGTGASNEQFF.

The V and J genes are TRBV5-1 and TRBJ2-1; a possible D gene is TRBD1 (5 bases). The V and J ends lost 2 bases and 7 bases respectively, with 10 bases between them. Germline assignment: CDR1 SGHRS and CDR2 YFSETQ. This CDR3 is built from 13 residues. The CDR3 sequence: CASSFQGQNEQFF. The CDR3 coding sequence is TGCGCCAGCAGCTTTCAGGGTCAAAATGAGCAGTTCTTC.

The J gene is TRBJ1-5, the V gene TRBV15, with a possible D match to TRBD1 (5 bases). The germline CDR1 and CDR2 sequences are LNHNV and YYDKDF (reference sequence). V lost 5 bases to trimming and J lost 2 bases, with 16 bases between them. CDR3 length equals 16 residues. The CDR3 sequence is CATSEGHGGGNQPQHF. CDR3 sequence (DNA): TGTGCCACCAGCGAAGGACACGGCGGGGGCAATCAGCCCCAGCATTTT.

The chain employs TRBV9 and TRBJ1-2, with TRBD1 as a possible D gene (5 bases). Trimming took 0 bases from V and 5 from J, leaving 14 bases between them. Germline-derived CDR1 and CDR2 are SGDLS and YYNGEE. The CDR3 extends over 15 amino acids. DNA for the CDR3: TGTGCCAGCAGCGTAGGGGGACGGGGGATTTATGGCTACACCTTC. It yields the protein CASSVGGRGIYGYTF.

The V gene is TRBV4-2, the J gene TRBJ2-7; D perhaps matches TRBD2 (6 bases). Looked up from germline, CDR1 is LGHNA and CDR2 is YNFKEQ. Trimming took 0 bases from V and 7 from J, leaving 19 bases between them. The CDR3 has 16 amino acids. The CDR3 DNA reads TGTGCCAGCAGCCAAGATTCGGCGGGACGGCTACGAGAGCAGTACTTC. Protein: CASSQDSAGRLREQYF.

This rearrangement joins TRBV10-2 to TRBJ2-7; 9 bases fit TRBD1. The CDR3 is 15 amino acids. Per germline, CDR1 WSHSY and CDR2 SAAADI. J was trimmed by 5 bases and V by 6 bases; bases with no gene match: 11. For the CDR3, the DNA is TGCGCCAGCAGGCCCCCCGGGACAGGGTCGAACGAGCAGTACTTC. Amino acids: CASRPPGTGSNEQYF.

The V call is TRBV19, the J call TRBJ2-3, with D perhaps TRBD2 (6 bases). CDR1 LNHDA and CDR2 SQIVND come from the germline V gene (reference sequence). Trimming removed 7 bases from V and 1 base from J, with 15 bases in between. There are 15 residues in the CDR3. This chain's CDR3 is CASKLRRGRTDTQYF. The CDR3 bases are TGTGCCAGTAAATTAAGGCGGGGACGCACAGATACGCAGTATTTT.